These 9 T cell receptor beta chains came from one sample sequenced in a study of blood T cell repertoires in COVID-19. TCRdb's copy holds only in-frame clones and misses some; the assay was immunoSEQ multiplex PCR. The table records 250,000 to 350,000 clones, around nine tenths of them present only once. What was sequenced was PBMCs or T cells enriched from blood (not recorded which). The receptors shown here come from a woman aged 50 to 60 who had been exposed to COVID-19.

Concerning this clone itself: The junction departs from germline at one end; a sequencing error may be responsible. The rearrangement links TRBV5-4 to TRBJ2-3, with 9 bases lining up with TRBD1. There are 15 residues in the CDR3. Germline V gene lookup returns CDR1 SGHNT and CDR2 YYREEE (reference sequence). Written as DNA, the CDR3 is TGTGCCAGCAGATTGGACAGGGGCTCAACAGATACGCAGTATTTT. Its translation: CASRLDRGSTDTQYF.

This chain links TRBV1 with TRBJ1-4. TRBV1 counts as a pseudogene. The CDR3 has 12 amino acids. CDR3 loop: CTSRHKEEKLFF. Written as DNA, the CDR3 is TGCACCAGCAGACATAAGGAGGAAAAACTGTTTTTT.

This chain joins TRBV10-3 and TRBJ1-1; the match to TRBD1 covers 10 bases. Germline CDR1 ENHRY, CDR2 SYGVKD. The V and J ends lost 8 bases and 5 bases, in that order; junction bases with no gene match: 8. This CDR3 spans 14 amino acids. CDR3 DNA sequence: TGTGCCATCGGGGGGACAGGGGTAGTAACTGAAGCTTTCTTT. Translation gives CAIGGTGVVTEAFF.

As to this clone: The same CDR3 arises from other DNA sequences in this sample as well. CDR3: CASSLDRGGTEAFF. The CDR3 bases are TGTGCCAGCAGCTTAGACCGGGGGGGGACTGAAGCTTTCTTT. The rearrangement joins TRBV7-2 to TRBJ1-1; D perhaps matches TRBD1 (5 bases). Germline V gene data show CDR1 as SGHTA and CDR2 as FQGNSA. The CDR3 spans 14 residues. The germline V and J ends were trimmed by 1 base and 5 bases, with 11 bases remaining between them.

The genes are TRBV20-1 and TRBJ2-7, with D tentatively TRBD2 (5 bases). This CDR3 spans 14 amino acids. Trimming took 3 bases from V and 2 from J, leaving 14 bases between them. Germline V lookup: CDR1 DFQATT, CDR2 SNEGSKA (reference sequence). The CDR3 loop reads CSASDAGAAYEQYF. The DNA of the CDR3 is TGCAGTGCTAGTGATGCGGGTGCTGCCTACGAGCAGTACTTC.

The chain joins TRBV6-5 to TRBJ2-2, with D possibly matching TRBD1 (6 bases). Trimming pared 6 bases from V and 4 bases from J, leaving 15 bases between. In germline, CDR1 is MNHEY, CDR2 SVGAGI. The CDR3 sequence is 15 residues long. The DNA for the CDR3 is TGTGCCAGCAGGACAGGATCGAGGGGCACCGGGGAGCTGTTTTTT. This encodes CASRTGSRGTGELFF.

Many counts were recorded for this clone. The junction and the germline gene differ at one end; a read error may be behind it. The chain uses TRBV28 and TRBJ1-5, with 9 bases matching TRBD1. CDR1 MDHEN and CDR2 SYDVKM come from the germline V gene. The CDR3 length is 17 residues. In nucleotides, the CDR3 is TGTGCCAGCGCAATTCCGGGACAGGGTCGGAGCAGTCAGCCCCAGCATTTT. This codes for CASAIPGQGRSSQPQHF.

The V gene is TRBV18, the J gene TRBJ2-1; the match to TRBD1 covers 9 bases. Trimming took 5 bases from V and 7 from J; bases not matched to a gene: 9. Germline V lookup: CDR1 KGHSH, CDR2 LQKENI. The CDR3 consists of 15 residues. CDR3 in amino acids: CASSAQGTGLNEQFF. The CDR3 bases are TGTGCCAGCTCAGCCCAAGGGACAGGGCTTAATGAGCAGTTCTTC.

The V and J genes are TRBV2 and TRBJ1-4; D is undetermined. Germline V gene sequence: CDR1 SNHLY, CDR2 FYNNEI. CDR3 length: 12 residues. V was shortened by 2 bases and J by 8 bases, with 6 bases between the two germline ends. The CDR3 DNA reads TGTGCCAGCAGTGAAATGGAGGAAAAACTGTTTTTT. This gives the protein CASSEMEEKLFF. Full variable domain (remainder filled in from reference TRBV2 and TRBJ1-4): EPEVTQTPSHQVTQMGQEVILRCVPISNHLYFYWYRQILGQKVEFLVSFYNNEISEKSEIFDDQFSVERPDGSNFTLKIRSTKLEDSAMYFCASSEMEEKLFFGSGTQLSVL.